This paragraph reports one T cell receptor (beta chain). Its matching antigen is unknown. Researchers ran the PCR with 60 Vbeta and 13 Jbeta primers. Authors' methods: Per a later analysis, the number of unique TCR beta chains was 75 million to 90 million, of which roughly 9.9 million were shared. Assay: immunoSEQ multiplex PCR; the TCRdb copy retains only in-frame clones and omits some. V and J calls plus clone size are reproduced from that table; the DNA served to infer D and trimming. The data show over 150,000 clones, more than 65% seen once. The V segment lost 4 bases and the J segment 5 bases; nucleotides outside the gene matches: 2. Germline-derived CDR1 and CDR2 are SQVTM and ANQGSEA. This CDR3 is built from 13 residues. The data derive from a study of cytomegalovirus exposure and HLA in healthy donors. Study-level results: When the data were analyzed later, several of the most significant clusters appeared to be linked to common viral pathogens. Presence/absence analysis assumed near-uniform sequencing depth across donors. Later work found that TCR association rates differed between HLA loci; DRB1 had the most and HLA-C the fewest.

The rearrangement joins TRBV29-1 to TRBJ1-4; 9 nucleotides align to TRBD1. Sequenced sample: PBMCs. The clonotype was recovered from a girl between 10 and 17 years old in good health and CMV-seropositive. The CDR3 protein is CSVAGQGNEKLFF. The CDR3 nucleotides read TGCAGCGTTGCCGGACAGGGGAATGAAAAACTGTTTTTT.